This TCR beta chain emerged from a study of cytomegalovirus exposure and HLA in healthy donors. Study details: The roughly 700 first-cohort repertoires and the 120 or so validation repertoires shared the same platform, a later analysis reported.

With regard to this clone: No antigen is known for it.

V lost 0 bases and J lost 0; bases outside the gene matches: 15. The germline V gene has CDR1 LGHNT and CDR2 FRNRAP. The CDR3 sequence is 21 residues long. Here immunoSEQ multiplex PCR was the method, and the copy in TCRdb shows in-frame clones only, minus some. The data show some 170,000 clones, with about 86% seen just once and 2% to 2.5% held by the top ten. Study conclusions and caveats: The classifier reportedly diagnosed cytomegalovirus status with high specificity and sensitivity. Most TCR sequences were seen very rarely across donors, but some public TCRs occurred in many.

Sequences were obtained from PBMCs. This clonotype was obtained from a woman aged 18-35 years in good health and CMV-seronegative. V gene TRBV12-5 combines with J gene TRBJ1-3; 9 nucleotides agree with TRBD1. In nucleotides, the CDR3 is TGTGCTAGTGGTTTGGTACTGAAGGGACAGGGCGCTTTGGACTCTGGAAACACCATATATTTT. This encodes CASGLVLKGQGALDSGNTIYF.